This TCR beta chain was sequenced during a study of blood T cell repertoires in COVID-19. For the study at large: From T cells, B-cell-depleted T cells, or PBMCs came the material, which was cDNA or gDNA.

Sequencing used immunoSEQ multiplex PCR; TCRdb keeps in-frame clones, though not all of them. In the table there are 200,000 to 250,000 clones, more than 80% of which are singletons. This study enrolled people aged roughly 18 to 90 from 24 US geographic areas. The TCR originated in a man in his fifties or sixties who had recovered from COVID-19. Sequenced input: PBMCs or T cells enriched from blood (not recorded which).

The CDR3 sequence: CASRPAGHSEKLFF. As DNA, the CDR3 is TGTGCCAGCAGGCCCGCGGGGCATAGTGAAAAACTGTTTTTT. V usage is TRBV25-1 and J usage is TRBJ1-4; a weak D match, TRBD1 (5 bases). This CDR3 contains 14 residues. Trimming removed 6 bases at V and 7 bases at J, with 15 bases between. The germline V gene encodes CDR1 MGHDK and CDR2 SYGVNS.